This TCR beta chain was obtained from a study of blood T cell repertoires in COVID-19. Whole-study context: Samples taken during acute and convalescent COVID-19 were collected in the United States, Italy and Spain. PBMCs, B-cell-depleted T cells, or T cells provided the cDNA or gDNA that made up the material.

Libraries were prepared by immunoSEQ multiplex PCR; TCRdb keeps only in-frame clonotypes and omits some of them. The data contain 380,000 or so clones, over 75% of them singletons. The V segment lost 3 bases and the J segment 4 bases; nucleotides outside the gene matches: 7. From germline, CDR1 is SGHTA and CDR2 FQGNSA. The CDR3 is 16 residues long. All enrollees were roughly 18 to 90 years old and from roughly 22 US areas. Cohort placement rested on clinical history that participants reported themselves. The rearrangement joins TRBV7-2 to TRBJ2-7, with 12 bases that match TRBD1. Sequencing was done on a sample of PBMCs or T cells enriched from blood (not recorded which). The source of this sequence is a young woman with acute COVID-19. The CDR3 loop is CASSFAGTGGRYEQYF. For the CDR3, the DNA is TGTGCCAGCAGCTTCGCCGGGACAGGGGGCAGGTACGAGCAGTACTTC.